A selection of T cell receptor beta chains follows, all from one sample in a study of blood T cell repertoires in COVID-19. Sequencing was performed with immunoSEQ multiplex PCR; in TCRdb, only in-frame clones are kept and a portion is missing. The sample yields roughly 250,000 clones, roughly 84% seen once. Sequenced material: peripheral blood. All receptors derive from a woman in her thirties or forties who had recovered from COVID-19. The CDR3 runs from the conserved cysteine through the conserved F or W. Each record gives: D gene, J gene, clone size, V gene, CDR3 DNA, CDR3 protein. D genes are given only for firm matches. Part of the rows lack a size; the others show once, few, many or a class for expanded clones.

d_gene: NA
j_gene: TRBJ1-5
abundance: NA
v_gene: TRBV6-1
CDR3nt: TGTGCCAGCAGTGAAGGGCAGTATAGCAATCAGCCCCAGCATTTT
CDR3aa: CASSEGQYSNQPQHF

d_gene: TRBD1
j_gene: TRBJ2-7
abundance: NA
v_gene: TRBV18
CDR3nt: TGTGCCAGCTCACCCGGGCTGGACAGGGCTCACGAGCAGTACTTC
CDR3aa: CASSPGLDRAHEQYF

d_gene: NA
j_gene: TRBJ2-5
abundance: NA
v_gene: TRBV9
CDR3nt: TGTGCCAGCAGCGTAGCTCCCGGCCAAGAGACCCAGTACTTC
CDR3aa: CASSVAPGQETQYF

d_gene: NA
j_gene: TRBJ1-2
abundance: NA
v_gene: TRBV6-5
CDR3nt: TGTGCCAGCAGTCCCACTGGGGGCGCGAGTGGCTACACCTTC
CDR3aa: CASSPTGGASGYTF

d_gene: NA
j_gene: TRBJ2-7
abundance: NA
v_gene: TRBV6-6
CDR3nt: TGTGCCAGCAGTTACTCCAGCTCCTACGAGCAGTACTTC
CDR3aa: CASSYSSSYEQYF

d_gene: TRBD1
j_gene: TRBJ1-6
abundance: NA
v_gene: TRBV3-1/TRBV3-2
CDR3nt: TGTGCCAGCAGCCAGGGACAGGGTGTATCACCCCTCCACTTT
CDR3aa: CASSQGQGVSPLHF

d_gene: TRBD1
j_gene: TRBJ2-7
abundance: NA
v_gene: TRBV27
CDR3nt: TGTGCCAGCACCCAGGGACAGGGGATTAACGAGCAGTACTTC
CDR3aa: CASTQGQGINEQYF

d_gene: NA
j_gene: TRBJ2-4
abundance: NA
v_gene: TRBV20-1
CDR3nt: TGCAGTGAACAGGTCAGAAACATTCAGTACTTC
CDR3aa: CSEQVRNIQYF

d_gene: TRBD1
j_gene: TRBJ2-7
abundance: few
v_gene: TRBV14
CDR3nt: TGTGCCAGCAGCCAAGGAGGGGGACAGGGGCTACGGGAGCAGTACTTC
CDR3aa: CASSQGGGQGLREQYF

d_gene: NA
j_gene: TRBJ1-1
abundance: NA
v_gene: TRBV18
CDR3nt: TGTGCCAGCTCACCAGGGCAGGCCCTAAGGAACACTGAAGCTTTCTTT
CDR3aa: CASSPGQALRNTEAFF

d_gene: TRBD1
j_gene: TRBJ1-2
abundance: NA
v_gene: TRBV19
CDR3nt: TGTGCCAGTAGAACTCCGGGACAGGGGAGTCCCACCTATGGCTACACCTTC
CDR3aa: CASRTPGQGSPTYGYTF

d_gene: NA
j_gene: TRBJ2-7
abundance: NA
v_gene: TRBV5-6
CDR3nt: TGTGCCAGCACCTGGTCGGGCGGGGTAGCCTACGAGCAGTACTTC
CDR3aa: CASTWSGGVAYEQYF

d_gene: NA
j_gene: TRBJ2-6
abundance: NA
v_gene: TRBV27
CDR3nt: TGTGCCACGCAAAGACAGGCGGCTGGGGCCAACGTCCTGACTTTC
CDR3aa: CATQRQAAGANVLTF

d_gene: NA
j_gene: TRBJ1-3
abundance: NA
v_gene: TRBV7-9
CDR3nt: TGTGCCAGCAGCCTGTGGGCCCTCGTCACCATATATTTT
CDR3aa: CASSLWALVTIYF

d_gene: TRBD2
j_gene: TRBJ2-1
abundance: NA
v_gene: TRBV10-3
CDR3nt: TGTGCCATCAGTGACAGACTAGCGGGGCCCTTGGGTGAGCAGTTCTTC
CDR3aa: CAISDRLAGPLGEQFF

d_gene: TRBD1
j_gene: TRBJ1-4
abundance: NA
v_gene: TRBV28
CDR3nt: TGTGCCAGCAGTATGGGGACAGCCTGGTGGGAACTGTTTTTT
CDR3aa: CASSMGTAWWELFF

d_gene: NA
j_gene: TRBJ1-3
abundance: few
v_gene: TRBV5-1
CDR3nt: TGCGCCAGCAGCCCTTCTGGAAACACCATATATTTT
CDR3aa: CASSPSGNTIYF

d_gene: NA
j_gene: TRBJ1-4
abundance: NA
v_gene: TRBV2
CDR3nt: TGTGCCAGCAGTCCTCCCTTTTACAGGGATAATGAAAAACTGTTTTTT
CDR3aa: CASSPPFYRDNEKLFF

d_gene: NA
j_gene: TRBJ2-1
abundance: NA
v_gene: TRBV7-8
CDR3nt: TGTGCCAGCAGCAGCACAGGGAACAATGAGCAGTTCTTC
CDR3aa: CASSSTGNNEQFF

d_gene: TRBD1
j_gene: TRBJ1-2
abundance: few
v_gene: TRBV7-9
CDR3nt: TGTGCCAGCAGCTTAGGGGACAGGGGTGAATATGGCTACACCTTC
CDR3aa: CASSLGDRGEYGYTF

d_gene: TRBD2
j_gene: TRBJ2-1
abundance: NA
v_gene: TRBV28
CDR3nt: TGTGCCAGCAGTTTATCGGCTAGCGGCCGAAATGAGCAGTTCTTC
CDR3aa: CASSLSASGRNEQFF

d_gene: NA
j_gene: TRBJ2-6
abundance: NA
v_gene: TRBV5-4
CDR3nt: TGTGCCAGCAGCTTGTCGCGGGGGGCCAACGTCCTGACTTTC
CDR3aa: CASSLSRGANVLTF

d_gene: NA
j_gene: TRBJ1-1
abundance: NA
v_gene: TRBV5-4
CDR3nt: TGTGCCAGCAAGTCGGGGCGGGAGGGACCCACGAACACTGAAGCTTTCTTT
CDR3aa: CASKSGREGPTNTEAFF

d_gene: NA
j_gene: TRBJ1-3
abundance: NA
v_gene: TRBV9
CDR3nt: TGTGCCAGCAGCGGCGGGGGCGCTGGAAACACCATATATTTT
CDR3aa: CASSGGGAGNTIYF

d_gene: NA
j_gene: TRBJ1-2
abundance: NA
v_gene: TRBV7-9
CDR3nt: TGTGCCAGCAGCTCCCTCGGTGGCTACACCTTC
CDR3aa: CASSSLGGYTF

d_gene: NA
j_gene: TRBJ1-5
abundance: NA
v_gene: TRBV7-6
CDR3nt: TGTGCCAGCAGCTTAGCCAGGTACAGGGATAGCAATCAGCCCCAGCATTTT
CDR3aa: CASSLARYRDSNQPQHF